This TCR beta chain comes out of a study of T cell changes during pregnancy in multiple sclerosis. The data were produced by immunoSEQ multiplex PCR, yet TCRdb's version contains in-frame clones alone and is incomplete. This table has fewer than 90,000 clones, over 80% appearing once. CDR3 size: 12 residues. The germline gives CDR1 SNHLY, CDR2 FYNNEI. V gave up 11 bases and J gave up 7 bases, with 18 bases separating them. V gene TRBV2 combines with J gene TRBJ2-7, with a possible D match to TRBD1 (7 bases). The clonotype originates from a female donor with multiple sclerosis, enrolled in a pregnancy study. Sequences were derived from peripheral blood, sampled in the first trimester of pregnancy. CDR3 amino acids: CAVDRVGGEQYF. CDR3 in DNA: TGTGCCGTCGACAGGGTGGGAGGTGAGCAGTACTTC. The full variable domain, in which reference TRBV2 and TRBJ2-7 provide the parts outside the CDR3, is EPEVTQTPSHQVTQMGQEVILRCVPISNHLYFYWYRQILGQKVEFLVSFYNNEISEKSEIFDDQFSVERPDGSNFTLKIRSTKLEDSAMYFCAVDRVGGEQYFGPGTRLTVT.